These 11 T cell receptor beta chains originate from one sample sequenced in a study of cytomegalovirus exposure and HLA in healthy donors. Vbeta (60) and Jbeta (13) primers were used in the PCR. Generated by immunoSEQ multiplex PCR, the TCRdb table keeps only in-frame clones and is missing some. The table includes about 190,000 clones, under 85% detected once. Source material: PBMCs. The source of these receptors is a woman under 30 in good health and CMV-seronegative.

V usage is TRBV5-8 and J usage is TRBJ1-3, with TRBD1 identical over 8 bases. The V gene's germline CDR1 is SGHTS and CDR2 YDEGEE. V was pared by 4 bases and J by 2 bases, with 5 bases of the junction left unmatched. CDR3 length: 15 residues. CDR3 sequence reads: CASSLEQGAGNTIYF. The CDR3 coding sequence is TGTGCCAGCAGCCTAGAACAGGGGGCTGGAAACACCATATATTTT.

The V call is TRBV7-9, the J call TRBJ2-7, with 10 bases fitting TRBD2. With 5 bases clipped from V and 5 bases from J, the junction kept 9 bases outside the gene matches. CDR3 length: 15 amino acids. Germline CDR1 and CDR2: SEHNR and FQNEAQ (reference sequence). CDR3 nucleotide sequence: TGTGCCAGCAGCGTAGGGCTAGCGGGAGTCCACGAGCAGTACTTC. Translated: CASSVGLAGVHEQYF.

The chain couples TRBV7-3 to TRBJ2-2; 10 nucleotides match TRBD2. Germline-derived CDR1 and CDR2 are SGHTA and FQGTGA. With V trimmed by 5 bases and J by 5 bases, 11 bases remained unmatched. This CDR3 is 17 amino acids long. This chain's CDR3 is CASSPMAASGGTGELFF. The CDR3 DNA follows: TGTGCCAGCAGCCCCATGGCGGCTAGCGGGGGTACCGGGGAGCTGTTTTTT.

The chain links TRBV4-3 to TRBJ1-5; D is uncertain. This CDR3 has 14 residues. Trimming stripped 0 bases from V and 6 bases from J, with 9 bases between. Germline V CDR1 and CDR2: LGHNA, YSLEER. CDR3 coding DNA: TGCGCCAGCAGCCAAGATATAGGAGTTCAGCCCCAGCATTTT. Its protein is CASSQDIGVQPQHF.

This clone has more than one count but fewer than ten. The CDR3 spells CASSLVSSGNTIYF. The CDR3 DNA sequence: TGTGCCAGCAGCTTGGTGAGCTCTGGAAACACCATATATTTT. The chain couples TRBV7-9 to TRBJ1-3; no clear D gene. V shed 3 bases and J shed 0 bases, with 6 bases lying between them. Per germline, CDR1 SEHNR and CDR2 FQNEAQ (reference sequence). The CDR3 runs to 14 residues.

The chain couples TRBV7-2 to TRBJ2-3; no clear D gene. The CDR3 is 17 amino acids. Trimming shortened V by 1 base and J by 4 bases, and 18 bases separated the two germline ends. CDR1 and CDR2 (germline): SGHTA, FQGNSA. The DNA of the CDR3 is TGTGCCAGCAGCTTAGAATTCACTTCCCGCGGCGCAGATACGCAGTATTTT. The encoded protein is CASSLEFTSRGADTQYF.

The chain combines TRBV7-9 with TRBJ1-1; tentatively, D is TRBD1 (5 bases). Per the germline V gene, CDR1 is SEHNR and CDR2 is FQNEAQ (reference sequence). The length of the CDR3 is 13 residues. The ends were cut back, 5 bases at V and 7 bases at J, with 14 bases in the middle. DNA for the CDR3: TGTGCCAGCAGCCAACCGGGGGATCTTGAAGCTTTCTTT. Translation: CASSQPGDLEAFF.

CDR3 loop: CASSAQGRETQYF. The CDR3 coding sequence is TGTGCCAGCAGCGCACAGGGTAGGGAGACCCAGTACTTC. This chain links TRBV9 with TRBJ2-5, with D possibly matching TRBD1 (6 bases). V was clipped by 3 bases and J by 5 bases, with 11 bases between them. The CDR3 runs to 13 residues. The V gene's germline CDR1 is SGDLS and CDR2 YYNGEE. Supplemented by reference TRBV9 and TRBJ2-5, the full variable domain reads DSGVTQTPKHLITATGQRVTLRCSPRSGDLSVYWYQQSLDQGLQFLIQYYNGEERAKGNILERFSAQQFPDLHSELNLSSLELGDSALYFCASSAQGRETQYFGPGTRLLVL.

This chain's CDR3 is CASRHRIGEQYF. The CDR3 DNA sequence: TGTGCCAGCAGGCACAGGATAGGCGAGCAGTACTTC. The chain is built from TRBV6-5 and TRBJ2-7; the D gene is possibly TRBD1 (5 bases). The V gene's germline CDR1 is MNHEY and CDR2 SVGAGI. Trimming removed 6 bases from V and 6 bases from J, with 12 bases in between. The CDR3 covers 12 residues.

This clone turned up a few times. J is TRBJ2-1 and V is TRBV6-4; 8 bases are shared with TRBD2. V shed 2 bases, J shed 3 bases, and the junction held 3 bases outside the gene matches. The CDR3 length is 15 residues. CDR1 and CDR2 from the germline V gene are MRHNA and SNTAGT. In nucleotides, the CDR3 is TGTGCCAGCAGTGACGGGCGGGGGGACTACAATGAGCAGTTCTTC. It codes for CASSDGRGDYNEQFF.

This chain links TRBV19 with TRBJ1-5; D may be TRBD1 (5 bases). Germline V gives CDR1 LNHDA, CDR2 SQIVND (reference sequence). V was pared by 5 bases and J by 3 bases, with 17 bases between. The CDR3 contains 16 residues. CDR3 nucleotides: TGTGCCAGTAGTCCCGCTCGTGGGGGGAACAATCAGCCCCAGCATTTT. Its protein is CASSPARGGNNQPQHF.